A selection of T cell receptor beta chains follows, all from one sample in a study of blood T cell repertoires in COVID-19. TCRdb's copy holds only in-frame clones and misses some; the assay was immunoSEQ multiplex PCR. The repertoire consists of fewer than 400,000 clones, with roughly 86% occurring once and the leading ten covering about 8.9%. Material: PBMCs or T cells enriched from blood (not recorded which). The receptors were sampled from a woman between 18 and 29 years old who had recovered from COVID-19. The CDR3 runs from the conserved cysteine through the conserved F or W. The order of the fields is V gene, J gene, CDR3 protein.

V: TRBV3-1/TRBV3-2; J: TRBJ2-4; CDR3: CASSQDFGFGAKNIQYF
V: TRBV7-9; J: TRBJ2-5; CDR3: CASSLGAAGTGDPETQYF
V: TRBV2; J: TRBJ1-4; CDR3: CASRERDEKLFF
V: TRBV28; J: TRBJ1-1; CDR3: CASSLPGQGRTEAFF
V: TRBV11-1; J: TRBJ2-3; CDR3: CASSSNQGTDTQYF
V: TRBV4-2; J: TRBJ1-5; CDR3: CASGVAGTAGSQPQHF
V: TRBV2; J: TRBJ1-3; CDR3: CASSDRGPGNTIYF
V: TRBV9; J: TRBJ2-3; CDR3: CASSVVGDRARTDTQYF
V: TRBV7-2; J: TRBJ1-3; CDR3: CASSSRGVSGNTIYF
V: TRBV5-4; J: TRBJ2-5; CDR3: CASSLLLAGGEETQYF
V: TRBV4-2; J: TRBJ1-5; CDR3: CASSPEQGYQPQHF
V: TRBV19; J: TRBJ1-5; CDR3: CASDRGQGVSNQPQHF
V: TRBV5-1; J: TRBJ2-7; CDR3: CASSPPGQGNEQYF
V: TRBV5-6; J: TRBJ2-7; CDR3: CASSRHGGDYEQYF
V: TRBV9; J: TRBJ2-1; CDR3: CASSVGASGSYNEQFF
V: TRBV5-5; J: TRBJ2-3; CDR3: CASSLQLPTQNTDTQYF
V: TRBV7-8; J: TRBJ2-7; CDR3: CASSLGPSGVYEQYF
V: TRBV18; J: TRBJ2-7; CDR3: CASSPRTGSSYEQYF
V: TRBV5-1; J: TRBJ2-7; CDR3: CASSLEQASYEQYF
V: TRBV13; J: TRBJ2-5; CDR3: CASSLVLAGVYQETQYF
V: TRBV19; J: TRBJ1-1; CDR3: CASRTGDTEAFF
V: TRBV11-2; J: TRBJ2-7; CDR3: CASSLYSGQGWYEQYF
V: TRBV28; J: TRBJ1-1; CDR3: CASSLLRGNLNTEAFF
V: TRBV5-6; J: TRBJ2-2; CDR3: CASSLGQGKNTGELFF
V: TRBV14; J: TRBJ1-2; CDR3: CASSQDVGGGGYTF
V: TRBV18; J: TRBJ1-1; CDR3: CASSPRLGQEGAFF
V: TRBV9; J: TRBJ2-2; CDR3: CASSLMTGSGELFF
V: TRBV24-1; J: TRBJ2-5; CDR3: CATSDGETQYF
V: TRBV10-3; J: TRBJ1-3; CDR3: CAISDSRDGGTGNTIYF
V: TRBV2; J: TRBJ2-5; CDR3: CASSEYETQYF
V: TRBV7-8; J: TRBJ2-7; CDR3: CASSLDRGASYEQYF
V: TRBV9; J: TRBJ1-6; CDR3: CASSVEDRVFYNSPLHF
V: TRBV7-3; J: TRBJ2-2; CDR3: CASSPPGQGSTGELFF
V: TRBV7-2; J: TRBJ1-6; CDR3: CASSWTGGDNSPLHF
V: TRBV21-1; J: TRBJ2-1; CDR3: CASSKSQRRPPIDTYNEQFF
V: TRBV7-2; J: TRBJ2-1; CDR3: CASSLEVGLAPYYNEQFF
V: TRBV27; J: TRBJ2-6; CDR3: CASKPGYNPYSGANVLTF
V: TRBV2; J: TRBJ2-5; CDR3: CASSAGRAERPQYF
V: TRBV2; J: TRBJ1-2; CDR3: CASRTTQGAHGYTF
V: TRBV7-3; J: TRBJ2-7; CDR3: CASSLSGPDSYEQYF
V: TRBV2; J: TRBJ1-1; CDR3: CASNNQGKNTEAFF
V: TRBV24-1; J: TRBJ1-2; CDR3: CATSEGTVYGYTF
V: TRBV24-1; J: TRBJ2-1; CDR3: CATRAGGEHNEQFF
V: TRBV27; J: TRBJ1-2; CDR3: CASSYAGSIYGYTF
V: TRBV28; J: TRBJ1-5; CDR3: CATSTQDYSNQPQHF
V: TRBV7-7; J: TRBJ2-7; CDR3: CASPPDLGGYEQYF
V: TRBV11-2; J: TRBJ1-1; CDR3: CASSPRTPNTEAFF
V: TRBV27; J: TRBJ2-3; CDR3: CASSLSISTDTQYF
V: TRBV2; J: TRBJ2-1; CDR3: CASSVTGSSYNEQFF
V: TRBV7-2; J: TRBJ1-2; CDR3: CASSLGVQGESRGYTF
V: TRBV11-3; J: TRBJ2-5; CDR3: CASSLGDSQETQYF
V: TRBV7-2; J: TRBJ2-3; CDR3: CASSPRMGGAAGDTQYF
V: TRBV7-2; J: TRBJ2-1; CDR3: CASSLPVRSYNEQFF
V: TRBV28; J: TRBJ1-2; CDR3: CASSWVRGVYGYTF
V: TRBV5-6; J: TRBJ2-7; CDR3: CASSLPDLEQYF
V: TRBV3-1/TRBV3-2; J: TRBJ2-7; CDR3: CASSPGQGMFYEQYF
V: TRBV4-2; J: TRBJ2-1; CDR3: CASSQGLAGYNEQFF
V: TRBV19; J: TRBJ1-4; CDR3: CASSSDRINEKLFF
V: TRBV15; J: TRBJ1-1; CDR3: CATSRLQGGGNTEAFF